This TCR beta chain stems from a study of beta chain features in type 1 diabetes. Study-wide findings and caveats: A potential influence of HLA type upon TCRB rearrangement remained unresolved herein. Moderate but significant shortening of TCRB CDR3s was recorded in all four CD4+ subsets from Type 1 diabetes patients.

The V gene lost 11 bases and the J gene lost 6 bases, with 14 bases spanning the gap. Looked up from germline, CDR1 is LNHDA and CDR2 is SQIVND (reference sequence). The CDR3 consists of 12 residues. This clone was detected only a few times. What it binds is unknown. The study reverse transcribed the entire isolated RNA, so it sequenced expressed TCRB transcripts. Profiled with immunoSEQ multiplex PCR; TCRdb holds only in-frame clones, not every one. The sample has about 700,000 clones, about an eighth seen once. The rearrangement uses TRBV19 and TRBJ2-1; the D gene is possibly TRBD2 (7 bases). The TCR was taken from a man aged 18 to 30 with type 1 diabetes. Material for sequencing was naive CD4+ T cells from blood. The CDR3 DNA reads TGTGCCCAAACGCGGGGGCTCAATGAGCAGTTCTTC. It specifies CAQTRGLNEQFF.